This T cell receptor beta chain was identified in a study of cytomegalovirus exposure and HLA in healthy donors. CDR3 length: 13 residues. V lost 4 bases to trimming and J lost 4 bases, with 13 bases between them. Germline CDR1 is GTSNPN and CDR2 is SVGIG (reference sequence). The PCR was carried out with 60 Vbeta primers and 13 Jbeta primers. The table came from immunoSEQ multiplex PCR; TCRdb's copy has only in-frame clones and leaves some out. Found here are around 85,000 clones, around four fifths of them singletons; the top ten hold around 7%. This rearrangement joins TRBV30 to TRBJ1-2, with TRBD1 as a possible D gene (5 bases). Sample: PBMCs. The sequence was collected from a man aged 25-40 years in good health and CMV-seronegative. DNA of the CDR3: TGTGCCTGGATACTGGAGGGGACCTATGGCTACACCTTC. Its translation: CAWILEGTYGYTF. Full variable domain (outside the CDR3, taken from reference TRBV30 and TRBJ1-2): SQTIHQWPATLVQPVGSPLSLECTVEGTSNPNLYWYRQAAGRGLQLLFYSVGIGQISSEVPQNLSASRPQDRQFILSSKKLLLSDSGFYLCAWILEGTYGYTFGSGTRLTVV.